These 21 T cell receptor beta chains came from one sample sequenced in a study of shared clonotypes between healthy human individuals (dated by TCRdb to about 2020). The library was obtained by the immunoSEQ multiplex PCR assay. Imported from immuneACCESS, the table was reduced by TCRdb to in-frame sequences with V and J called. These copies leave out some clones; in studies compared against another copy, an unresolved V gene accounts for under half, and the cause of the remainder is not known. The sample yields 1,400,000 or so clones; less than 99% were counted once. Approximately 0.38% of the sample is taken by the ten largest. The sequenced sample consisted of naive CD4+ T cells sorted from blood. The sample's cell subset or site label, in plain terms: CD45RA+ positively selected. Receptor source: a man aged 25-45 years in good health.

The chain links TRBV4-3 to TRBJ1-5; D is unresolved. This CDR3 has 15 amino acids. Germline assignment: CDR1 LGHNA and CDR2 YSLEER. Trimming stripped 0 bases from V and 7 bases from J, with 13 bases between. CDR3 nucleotides: TGCGCCAGCAGCCAAGATCGTACAAGATTGCAGCCCCAGCATTTT. It yields the protein CASSQDRTRLQPQHF.

The chain joins TRBV15 to TRBJ1-2; D gene uncertain. The germline gives CDR1 LNHNV, CDR2 YYDKDF (reference sequence). With 3 bases removed from V and 6 bases from J, the gap between germline ends came to 11 bases. This CDR3 is built from 13 residues. The CDR3 here is CATSRQRRDGYTF. CDR3 coding DNA: TGTGCCACCAGCAGGCAGAGAAGAGATGGCTACACCTTC.

The V gene is TRBV5-8, the J gene TRBJ2-5; D unclear. CDR1 is SGHTS and CDR2 is YDEGEE in the germline V gene. This CDR3 has 15 amino acids. Trimming shortened V by 0 bases and J by 0 bases, and 9 bases separated the two germline ends. The CDR3 DNA follows: TGTGCCAGCAGCTTGGAACAGACAAACCAAGAGACCCAGTACTTC. Protein product: CASSLEQTNQETQYF. Combining the CDR3 with reference TRBV5-8 and TRBJ2-5 gives the whole variable domain EAGVTQSPTHLIKTRGQQATLRCSPISGHTSVYWYQQALGLGLQFLLWYDEGEERNRGNFPPRFSGRQFPNYSSELNVNALELEDSALYLCASSLEQTNQETQYFGPGTRLLVL.

This clone was seen only once. V usage is TRBV4-1 and J usage is TRBJ2-4; D gene uncertain. With 4 bases removed from V and 0 bases from J, the gap between germline ends came to 10 bases. CDR1 is MGHRA and CDR2 is YSYEKL in the germline V gene. The CDR3 has 15 residues. CDR3 nucleotide sequence: TGCGCCAGCAGCCGCCTGGATCTAGCCAAAAACATTCAGTACTTC. This gives the protein CASSRLDLAKNIQYF.

The chain uses TRBV7-2 and TRBJ2-3; 8 bases match TRBD2. The germline CDR1 and CDR2 sequences are SGHTA and FQGNSA. With 5 bases clipped from V and 4 bases from J, the junction kept 5 bases outside the gene matches. The CDR3 totals 14 residues. This CDR3 is CASSRGLVSDTQYF. DNA for the CDR3: TGTGCCAGCAGCCGGGGACTAGTATCAGATACGCAGTATTTT.

The chain has TRBV18 and TRBJ1-1; maybe TRBD1 (6 bases). The CDR3 totals 13 residues. In germline, CDR1 is KGHSH, CDR2 LQKENI. Trimming stripped 5 bases from V and 0 bases from J, with 7 bases between. The CDR3 loop is CASSWTVNTEAFF. In DNA form, the CDR3 reads TGTGCCAGCTCATGGACAGTGAACACTGAAGCTTTCTTT.

This sequence joins TRBV30 and TRBJ2-4; maybe TRBD2 (6 bases). The germline V gene encodes CDR1 GTSNPN and CDR2 SVGIG (reference sequence). CDR3 length: 13 amino acids. The ends were cut back, 4 bases at V and 4 bases at J, with 11 bases in the middle. CDR3 in DNA: TGTGCCTGGATGCGCGGGGTTAAAAACATTCAGTACTTC. It specifies CAWMRGVKNIQYF.

The rearrangement uses TRBV18 and TRBJ1-3; D perhaps matches TRBD1 (5 bases). The ends were cut back, 3 bases at V and 3 bases at J, with 15 bases in the middle. The CDR3 runs 16 residues. The germline gives CDR1 KGHSH, CDR2 LQKENI. Here the CDR3 reads CASSPFPGPIGNTIYF. The CDR3, as DNA: TGTGCCAGCTCACCTTTCCCGGGACCCATTGGAAACACCATATATTTT.

The chain's CDR3 is CASSRARGSSSYEQYF. CDR3 nucleotides: TGTGCCAGCAGCCGCGCCCGGGGTTCGTCCTCCTACGAGCAGTACTTC. V usage is TRBV9 and J usage is TRBJ2-7, with D maybe TRBD2 (5 bases). Trimming took off 4 bases at V and 0 bases at J, with 17 bases between the two ends. The germline CDR1 and CDR2 sequences are SGDLS and YYNGEE. There are 16 residues in the CDR3.

This chain links TRBV2 with TRBJ2-3; D ambiguous. The CDR3 length is 14 residues. Germline values: CDR1 SNHLY, CDR2 FYNNEI. Trimming took off 7 bases at V and 4 bases at J, with 15 bases between the two ends. CDR3 nucleotides: TGTGCCAGCATCCTCCTCAGACGGTCAGATACGCAGTATTTT. It translates to CASILLRRSDTQYF.

The DNA for the CDR3 is TGCGCCAGCAGTGAGACAGGGACGGCGAGCGAGCAGTACTTC. Its translation is CASSETGTASEQYF. This chain links TRBV10-1 with TRBJ2-7; tentative D call: TRBD1 (6 bases). CDR1 is WNHNN and CDR2 is SYGVQD in the germline V gene (reference sequence). The CDR3 is made up of 14 amino acids. The V and J ends lost 2 bases and 6 bases respectively, with 14 bases between them.

The chain employs TRBV5-1 and TRBJ2-4; D not certain. The CDR3 spans 15 residues. Trimming stripped 3 bases from V and 5 bases from J, with 15 bases between. The germline V gene has CDR1 SGHRS and CDR2 YFSETQ. CDR3 sequence reads: CASSSLGSIQNIQYF. The CDR3 nucleotides are TGCGCCAGCAGCTCGCTAGGGTCGATCCAAAACATTCAGTACTTC.

This clone occurred once. This chain joins TRBV6-4 and TRBJ2-2; D is perhaps TRBD2 (6 bases). Trimming shortened V by 4 bases and J by 3 bases, and 9 bases separated the two germline ends. This CDR3 region has 14 residues. Germline V CDR1 and CDR2: MRHNA, SNTAGT. The CDR3 bases are TGTGCCAGCAGTGCGGGACTCGACACCGGGGAGCTGTTTTTT. Residues: CASSAGLDTGELFF.

The chain carries TRBV6-5 and TRBJ1-4; 8 bases agree with TRBD1. Germline V gives CDR1 MNHEY, CDR2 SVGAGI. The CDR3 sequence is 15 residues long. The ends lost 4 bases at V and 6 bases at J; junction bases unmatched: 7. This CDR3 is CASSLDRQGYEKLFF. CDR3 nucleotide sequence: TGTGCCAGCAGTTTGGATCGACAGGGGTATGAAAAACTGTTTTTT.

The V call is TRBV5-1, the J call TRBJ1-1; unclear D gene. The length of the CDR3 is 11 residues. The germline V gene has CDR1 SGHRS and CDR2 YFSETQ. With 5 bases removed from V and 8 bases from J, the gap between germline ends came to 10 bases. The CDR3 sequence: CASRVGEEAFF. The CDR3 DNA reads as TGCGCCAGCAGGGTAGGAGAGGAAGCTTTCTTT. The full variable domain, rest sourced from reference TRBV5-1 and TRBJ1-1, is KAGVTQTPRYLIKTRGQQVTLSCSPISGHRSVSWYQQTPGQGLQFLFEYFSETQRNKGNFPGRFSGRQFSNSRSEMNVSTLELGDSALYLCASRVGEEAFFGQGTRLTVV.

The genes are TRBV29-1 and TRBJ2-7, with D possibly being TRBD2 (5 bases). V was pared by 4 bases and J by 3 bases, with 10 bases between. Germline-derived CDR1 and CDR2 are SQVTM and ANQGSEA. The CDR3 consists of 12 residues. The CDR3 coding sequence is TGCAGCGTTGGAGCTAGCTTCTACGAGCAGTACTTC. It encodes CSVGASFYEQYF.

CDR3 loop: CASSLVGAGLAGSEQFF. DNA of the CDR3: TGTGCCAGCAGCTTAGTGGGGGCTGGGCTAGCGGGTAGTGAGCAGTTCTTC. V gene TRBV7-6 combines with J gene TRBJ2-1; 8 nucleotides line up with TRBD2. Germline CDR1 SGHVS, CDR2 FNYEAQ. The V segment lost 1 base and the J segment 9 bases; nucleotides outside the gene matches: 14. This CDR3 contains 17 residues.

The genes are TRBV23-1 and TRBJ1-2, with a tentative D call TRBD1 (5 bases). TRBV23-1 has ORF status, its function being uncertain. Trimming took off 0 bases at V and 7 bases at J, with 15 bases between the two ends. This CDR3 comprises 15 residues. Here the CDR3 reads CASSQSARTIVGYTF. The CDR3 coding sequence is TGCGCCAGCAGTCAATCGGCTAGGACAATTGTTGGCTACACCTTC.

The V and J genes are TRBV20-1 and TRBJ2-7, with D possibly TRBD1 on 5 matching bases. The germline V gene encodes CDR1 DFQATT and CDR2 SNEGSKA (reference sequence). The CDR3 covers 10 residues. DNA for the CDR3: TGCAGCGTAGGGGCCTACGAGCAGTACTTC. Translated, it gives CSVGAYEQYF.

Comments on this clone: The same CDR3 arises from other DNA sequences in this sample as well. The chain links TRBV6-5 to TRBJ2-7; 7 bases are shared with TRBD1. The CDR3 is 14 amino acids. J gave up 3 bases and V 6 bases, and 8 bases lay outside the gene matches. Germline loops: CDR1 MNHEY, CDR2 SVGAGI. DNA for the CDR3: TGTGCCAGCAGCCCTCGGGACAGAAGCTACGAGCAGTACTTC. It yields the protein CASSPRDRSYEQYF.

The CDR3: CAISSVRDRVNNEQFF. For the CDR3, the DNA is TGTGCCATCAGTTCCGTCCGGGACAGGGTGAACAATGAGCAGTTCTTC. The rearrangement links TRBV10-3 to TRBJ2-1, with 9 bases matching TRBD1. The V gene end was trimmed by 5 bases and the J gene end by 5 bases; junction bases not matched to a gene: 10. CDR1 is ENHRY, CDR2 SYGVKD, per germline. The CDR3 runs 16 residues.